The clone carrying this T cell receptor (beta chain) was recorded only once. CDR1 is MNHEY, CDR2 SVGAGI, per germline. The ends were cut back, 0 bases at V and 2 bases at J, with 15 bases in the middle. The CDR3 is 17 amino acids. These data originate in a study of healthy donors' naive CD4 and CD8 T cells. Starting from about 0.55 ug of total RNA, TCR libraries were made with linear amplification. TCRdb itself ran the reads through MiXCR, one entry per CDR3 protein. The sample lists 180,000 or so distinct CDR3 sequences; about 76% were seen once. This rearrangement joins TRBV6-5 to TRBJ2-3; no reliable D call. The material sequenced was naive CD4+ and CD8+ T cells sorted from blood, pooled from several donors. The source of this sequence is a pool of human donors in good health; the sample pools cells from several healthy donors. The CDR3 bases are TGTGCCAGCAGTTACTCGATCGGCGAGTTCCCCACAGATACGCAGTATTTT. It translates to CASSYSIGEFPTDTQYF.